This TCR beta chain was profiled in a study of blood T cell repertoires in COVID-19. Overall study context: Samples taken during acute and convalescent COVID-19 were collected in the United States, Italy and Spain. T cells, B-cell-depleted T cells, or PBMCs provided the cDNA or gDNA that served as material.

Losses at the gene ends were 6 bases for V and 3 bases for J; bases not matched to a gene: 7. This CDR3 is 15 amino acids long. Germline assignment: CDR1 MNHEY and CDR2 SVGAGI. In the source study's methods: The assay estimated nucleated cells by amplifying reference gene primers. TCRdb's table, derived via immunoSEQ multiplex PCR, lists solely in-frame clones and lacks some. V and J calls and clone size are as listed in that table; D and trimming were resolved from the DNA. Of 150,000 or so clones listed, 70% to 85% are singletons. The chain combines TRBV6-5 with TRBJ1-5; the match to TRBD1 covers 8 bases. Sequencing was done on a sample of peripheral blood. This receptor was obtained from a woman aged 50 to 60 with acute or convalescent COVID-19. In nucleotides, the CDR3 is TGTGCCAGCAGACCTGGGACAGGACTCAATCAGCCCCAGCATTTT. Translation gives CASRPGTGLNQPQHF.